This TCR beta chain derives from a study of blood T cell repertoires in COVID-19. Looking at the study overall: The United States, Italy and Spain supplied acute and convalescent COVID-19 samples. Nucleic acid was either cDNA or gDNA, and it came from T cells, B-cell-depleted T cells, or PBMCs.

How the authors handled the data: How many nucleated cells were present was estimated from reference gene primer amplification. The repertoire was sequenced with immunoSEQ multiplex PCR; TCRdb's copy has only in-frame clones and lacks some. The D gene and trimming were derived from the DNA, and the V and J assignments and clone size from that table. This table holds just under 150,000 clones, about 80% found once. This clone was detected once. The CDR3 has 13 residues. Germline loops: CDR1 KGHDR, CDR2 SFDVKD. The ends lost 9 bases at V and 4 bases at J; junction bases unmatched: 3. This chain links TRBV24-1 with TRBJ1-5; 9 nucleotides align to TRBD1. Specimen: peripheral blood. The sequence derives from a human donor in a cohort sampled during active COVID-19. CDR3 protein: CATSQGANQPQHF. CDR3 DNA sequence: TGTGCCACCTCACAGGGGGCTAATCAGCCCCAGCATTTT.